A selection of T cell receptor beta chains follows, all from one sample in a study of identical twins. TCRdb independently ran MiXCR on the 5' RACE reads; one entry per CDR3 protein. The table shows about 890,000 distinct CDR3 sequences, with more than 9% occurring only once. These data also formed part of another study, on yellow fever vaccine responses in identical twins.

The sequencing input was PBMCs. The receptors derive from a woman between 18 and 30 years old in good health. Each CDR3 is given with its conserved first and last residue. Fields, in order: clone size, V gene, J gene, D gene, CDR3 DNA, CDR3 protein. The D gene is left open where the match is weak. The listing skips clone size in some rows; elsewhere it reads once, few, many or a size class.

clone size: many
V gene: TRBV20-1
J gene: TRBJ2-3
D gene: .
CDR3 DNA: TGCAGTGCTACAACCGTAAGGGGCACAGATACGCAGTATTTT
CDR3 protein: CSATTVRGTDTQYF

clone size: few
V gene: TRBV3-1
J gene: TRBJ1-6
D gene: .
CDR3 DNA: TGTGCCAGCAGCCAAGGGGAACGAGGGCTTGCTTCACCCCTCCACTTT
CDR3 protein: CASSQGERGLASPLHF

clone size: .
V gene: TRBV24-1
J gene: TRBJ2-1
D gene: .
CDR3 DNA: TGTGCCACCAGTGATTTGGGATCGGGTAGGGATGAGCAGTTCTTC
CDR3 protein: CATSDLGSGRDEQFF

clone size: .
V gene: TRBV4-1
J gene: TRBJ2-3
D gene: TRBD2
CDR3 DNA: TGCGCCAGCAGCCAGGGAGGGTCCCCCACAGATACGCAGTATTTT
CDR3 protein: CASSQGGSPTDTQYF

clone size: many
V gene: TRBV7-2
J gene: TRBJ2-1
D gene: .
CDR3 DNA: TGTGCCAGCAGTAACAGGGCGACTACGCAGTTCTTC
CDR3 protein: CASSNRATTQFF

clone size: .
V gene: TRBV7-8
J gene: TRBJ2-1
D gene: TRBD1
CDR3 DNA: TGTGCCAGCAGCTTGGTAAGATCGGGACAGGGGGTGCGTGAGCAGTTCTTC
CDR3 protein: CASSLVRSGQGVREQFF

clone size: few
V gene: TRBV5-6
J gene: TRBJ2-1
D gene: TRBD2
CDR3 DNA: TGTGCCAGCAGCCTGGTGGTAGCGGGAGAGGATGAGCAGTTCTTC
CDR3 protein: CASSLVVAGEDEQFF

clone size: few
V gene: TRBV20-1
J gene: TRBJ1-3
D gene: .
CDR3 DNA: TGCAGTGCTAGAGATCACACCCGTGGAAACACCATATATTTT
CDR3 protein: CSARDHTRGNTIYF

clone size: .
V gene: TRBV12-3/TRBV12-4
J gene: TRBJ2-1
D gene: TRBD1
CDR3 DNA: TGTGCCAGCAACGGACAGGGGTTGAATGAGCAGTTCTTC
CDR3 protein: CASNGQGLNEQFF

clone size: many
V gene: TRBV5-1
J gene: TRBJ2-1
D gene: TRBD2
CDR3 DNA: TGCGCCAGCAGCTTGGCCACTAGCGGCACAGCTGAGCAGTTCTTC
CDR3 protein: CASSLATSGTAEQFF

clone size: few
V gene: TRBV19
J gene: TRBJ1-1
D gene: .
CDR3 DNA: TGTGCCAGTAGTACTCGCACACACCCTGAAGCTTTCTTT
CDR3 protein: CASSTRTHPEAFF

clone size: few
V gene: TRBV4-1
J gene: TRBJ2-3
D gene: .
CDR3 DNA: TGCGCCAGCAGCCAAACCTTGCCGGATACGCAGTATTTT
CDR3 protein: CASSQTLPDTQYF

clone size: .
V gene: TRBV15
J gene: TRBJ2-1
D gene: .
CDR3 DNA: TGTGCCACCAGCAGAGTCGACAGAAGTCCCTACAATGAGCAGTTCTTC
CDR3 protein: CATSRVDRSPYNEQFF

clone size: many
V gene: TRBV6-2/TRBV6-3
J gene: TRBJ2-2
D gene: .
CDR3 DNA: TGTGCCAGCAACCCCCAGAGGGGCGGAGGGGAGCTGTTTTTT
CDR3 protein: CASNPQRGGGELFF

clone size: .
V gene: TRBV4-1
J gene: TRBJ2-1
D gene: TRBD2
CDR3 DNA: TGCGCCAGCAGCCCGACCGGAGAATCTAGCGGGAGGGCCTTTGAGCAGTTCTTC
CDR3 protein: CASSPTGESSGRAFEQFF

clone size: few
V gene: TRBV19
J gene: TRBJ2-3
D gene: .
CDR3 DNA: TGTGCCAGTAGTATCGGTGCAGGGGCCACAGATACGCAGTATTTT
CDR3 protein: CASSIGAGATDTQYF

clone size: few
V gene: TRBV24-1
J gene: TRBJ1-5
D gene: .
CDR3 DNA: TGTGCCACCAGTGATTCCGGGGGAAGCAATCAGCCCCAGCATTTT
CDR3 protein: CATSDSGGSNQPQHF